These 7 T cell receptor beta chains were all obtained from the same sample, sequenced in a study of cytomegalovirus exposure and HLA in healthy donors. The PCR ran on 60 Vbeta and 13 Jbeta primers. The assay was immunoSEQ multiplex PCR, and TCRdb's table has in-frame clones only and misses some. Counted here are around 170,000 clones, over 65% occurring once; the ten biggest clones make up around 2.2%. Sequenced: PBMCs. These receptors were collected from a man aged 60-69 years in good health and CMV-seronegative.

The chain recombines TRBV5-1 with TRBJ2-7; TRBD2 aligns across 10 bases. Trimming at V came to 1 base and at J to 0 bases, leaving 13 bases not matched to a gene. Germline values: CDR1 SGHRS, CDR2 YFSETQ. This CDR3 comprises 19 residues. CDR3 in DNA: TGCGCCAGCAGCTTGCCGCGGGGGACCCTAGCGGGGGTCTCCTACGAGCAGTACTTC. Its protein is CASSLPRGTLAGVSYEQYF.

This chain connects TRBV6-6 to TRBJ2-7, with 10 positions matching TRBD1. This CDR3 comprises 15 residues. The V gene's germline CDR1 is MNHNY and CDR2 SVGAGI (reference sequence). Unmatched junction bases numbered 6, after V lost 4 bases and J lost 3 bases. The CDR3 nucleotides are TGTGCCAGCAGTTTCCGGGACAGGGGAGGCTACGAGCAGTACTTC. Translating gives CASSFRDRGGYEQYF.

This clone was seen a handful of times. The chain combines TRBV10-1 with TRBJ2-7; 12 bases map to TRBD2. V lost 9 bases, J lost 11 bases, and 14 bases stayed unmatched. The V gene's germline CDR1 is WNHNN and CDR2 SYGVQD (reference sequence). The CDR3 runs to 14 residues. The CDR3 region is CARISTSGGMSEYF. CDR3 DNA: TGCGCCAGGATATCGACTAGCGGGGGAATGTCGGAGTACTTC.

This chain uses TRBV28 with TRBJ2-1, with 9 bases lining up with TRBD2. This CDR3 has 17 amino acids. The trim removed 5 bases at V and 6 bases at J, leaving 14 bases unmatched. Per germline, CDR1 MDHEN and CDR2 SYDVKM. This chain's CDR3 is CASSPNIGLAGLNEQFF. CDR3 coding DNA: TGTGCCAGCAGTCCCAATATTGGGCTAGCGGGGCTCAATGAGCAGTTCTTC.

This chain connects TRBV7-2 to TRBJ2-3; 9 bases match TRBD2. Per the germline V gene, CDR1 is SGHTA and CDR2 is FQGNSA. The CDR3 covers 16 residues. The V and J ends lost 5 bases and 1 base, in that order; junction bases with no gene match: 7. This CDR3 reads CASSLMVAGGTDTQYF. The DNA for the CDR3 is TGTGCCAGCAGCCTTATGGTAGCGGGAGGCACAGATACGCAGTATTTT.

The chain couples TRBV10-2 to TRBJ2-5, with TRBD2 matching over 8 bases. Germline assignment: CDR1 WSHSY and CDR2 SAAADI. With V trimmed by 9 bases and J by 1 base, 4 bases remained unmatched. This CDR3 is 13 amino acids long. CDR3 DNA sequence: TGCGCCAGTACGGGGGGGGTCCAAGAGACCCAGTACTTC. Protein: CASTGGVQETQYF.

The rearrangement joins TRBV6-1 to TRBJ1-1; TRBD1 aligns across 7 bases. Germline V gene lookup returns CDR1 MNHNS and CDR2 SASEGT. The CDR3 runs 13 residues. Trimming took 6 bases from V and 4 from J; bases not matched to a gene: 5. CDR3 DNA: TGTGCCAGCAGAGACAGGGTCGTCACTGAAGCTTTCTTT. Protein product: CASRDRVVTEAFF.